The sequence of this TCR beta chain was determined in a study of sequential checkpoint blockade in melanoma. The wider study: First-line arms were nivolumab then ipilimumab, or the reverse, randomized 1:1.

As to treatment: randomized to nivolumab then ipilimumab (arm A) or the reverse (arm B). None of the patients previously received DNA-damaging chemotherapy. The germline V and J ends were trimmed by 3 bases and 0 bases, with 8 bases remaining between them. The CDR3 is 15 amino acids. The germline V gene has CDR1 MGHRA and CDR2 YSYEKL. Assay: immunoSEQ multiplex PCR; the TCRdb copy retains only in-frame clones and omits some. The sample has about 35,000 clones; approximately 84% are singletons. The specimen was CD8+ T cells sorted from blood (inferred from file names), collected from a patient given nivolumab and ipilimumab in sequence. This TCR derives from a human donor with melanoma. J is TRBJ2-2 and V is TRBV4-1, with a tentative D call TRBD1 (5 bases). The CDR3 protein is CASSQGQPNTGELFF. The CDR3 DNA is TGCGCCAGCAGCCAGGGGCAGCCGAACACCGGGGAGCTGTTTTTT.